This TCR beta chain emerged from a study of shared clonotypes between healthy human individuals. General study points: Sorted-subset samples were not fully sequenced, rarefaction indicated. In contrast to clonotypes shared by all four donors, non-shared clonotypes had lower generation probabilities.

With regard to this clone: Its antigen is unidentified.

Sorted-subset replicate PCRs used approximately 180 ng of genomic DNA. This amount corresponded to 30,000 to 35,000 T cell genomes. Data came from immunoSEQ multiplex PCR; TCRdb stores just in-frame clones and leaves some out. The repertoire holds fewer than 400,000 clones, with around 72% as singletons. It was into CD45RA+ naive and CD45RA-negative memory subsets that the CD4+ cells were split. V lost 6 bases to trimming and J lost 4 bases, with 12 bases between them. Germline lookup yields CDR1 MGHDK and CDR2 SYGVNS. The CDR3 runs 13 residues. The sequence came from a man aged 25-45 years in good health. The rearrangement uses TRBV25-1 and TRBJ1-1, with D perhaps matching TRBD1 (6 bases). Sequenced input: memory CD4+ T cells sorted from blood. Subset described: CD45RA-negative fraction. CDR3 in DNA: TGTGCCAGCAGCCGCCCAGGGGTCACTGAAGCTTTCTTT. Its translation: CASSRPGVTEAFF.